A single sample is the source of the 12 T cell receptor beta chains below, sequenced in a study of blood T cell repertoires in COVID-19. Measured with immunoSEQ multiplex PCR; TCRdb has only the in-frame clones, and not every one. This table has roughly 90,000 clones, roughly 87% appearing once. Material: peripheral blood. Receptor source: a man in his forties or fifties with acute or convalescent COVID-19.

This clone was detected only a few times. The CDR3 DNA sequence: TGTGCCAGCAGCCCAGGGACAGGGAGGGAGCAGTACGTC. Encoded protein: CASSPGTGREQYV. V gene TRBV7-9 combines with J gene TRBJ2-7, with 9 positions matching TRBD1. Germline CDR1 and CDR2: SEHNR and FQNEAQ (reference sequence). The CDR3 extends over 13 amino acids. After removal of 5 bases from V and 7 bases from J, the junction contained 6 bases not matched to a gene.

The gene calls are TRBV11-2 and TRBJ1-1; maybe TRBD1 (6 bases). The CDR3 spans 15 residues. Germline CDR1 and CDR2: SGHAT and FQNNGV. V was cut by 3 bases and J by 0 bases, with 11 bases left in between. Here the CDR3 reads CASSFSTGMNTEAFF. For the CDR3, the DNA is TGTGCCAGCAGCTTCTCGACAGGCATGAACACTGAAGCTTTCTTT.

The chain has TRBV7-9 and TRBJ1-6; tentative D call: TRBD1 (5 bases). CDR3 length equals 14 residues. The germline gives CDR1 SEHNR, CDR2 FQNEAQ (reference sequence). With 0 bases removed from V and 13 bases from J, the gap between germline ends came to 13 bases. CDR3 residues: CASSLAQGLAPLHF. The CDR3 DNA sequence: TGTGCCAGCAGCTTAGCTCAGGGTTTAGCTCCCCTCCACTTT.

The rearrangement uses TRBV5-4 and TRBJ2-7; the match to TRBD1 covers 7 bases. The CDR3 has 12 residues. Trimming removed 5 bases from V and 6 bases from J; junction bases left unmatched: 5. Germline CDR1 SGHNT, CDR2 YYREEE (reference sequence). CDR3 amino acids: CASSFRQGEQYF. CDR3 bases: TGTGCCAGCAGTTTCCGACAGGGCGAGCAGTACTTC.

V gene TRBV6-5 combines with J gene TRBJ1-5; D unclear. CDR3 length: 13 amino acids. The V end lost 6 bases, the J end lost 3 bases, and 9 bases lay between the germline ends. The germline CDR1 and CDR2 sequences are MNHEY and SVGAGI. The CDR3 DNA follows: TGTGCCAGCAGCCTACGATTCAATCAGCCCCAGCATTTT. Translation gives CASSLRFNQPQHF.

This sequence joins TRBV7-9 and TRBJ2-5; D is possibly TRBD1 (5 bases). CDR3 length: 14 residues. Germline-derived CDR1 and CDR2 are SEHNR and FQNEAQ (reference sequence). The germline V and J ends were trimmed by 2 bases and 5 bases, with 12 bases remaining between them. The CDR3 here is CASSLTNSGETQYF. The CDR3, as DNA: TGTGCCAGCAGCTTAACGAACTCAGGGGAGACCCAGTACTTC. The whole variable domain, remainder taken from reference TRBV7-9 and TRBJ2-5, is DTGVSQNPRHKITKRGQNVTFRCDPISEHNRLYWYRQTLGQGPEFLTYFQNEAQLEKSRLLSDRFSAERPKGSFSTLEIQRTEQGDSAMYLCASSLTNSGETQYFGPGTRLLVL.

This chain connects TRBV14 to TRBJ1-6, with 9 nucleotides matching TRBD1. The length of the CDR3 is 20 residues. CDR1 is SGHDN, CDR2 FVKESK, per germline. Trimming removed 0 bases from V and 0 bases from J; junction bases left unmatched: 9. CDR3 sequence (DNA): TGTGCCAGCAGCCAAGACCTTGGACAGGGGAGTGCCTCCTATAATTCACCCCTCCACTTT. Translation gives CASSQDLGQGSASYNSPLHF.

V usage is TRBV4-1 and J usage is TRBJ1-2; D might be TRBD1 (6 bases). The length of the CDR3 is 16 residues. Germline CDR1 is MGHRA and CDR2 is YSYEKL. The V end lost 2 bases, the J end lost 3 bases, and 16 bases lay between the germline ends. This chain's CDR3 is CASSQPLQGRDYGYTF. The CDR3 DNA reads as TGCGCCAGCAGCCAACCCTTACAGGGTCGGGACTATGGCTACACCTTC.

V is TRBV7-8 and J is TRBJ2-5, with D possibly being TRBD1 (5 bases). Trimming took off 1 base at V and 2 bases at J, with 5 bases between the two ends. Germline CDR1 is SGHVS and CDR2 is FQNEAQ. The CDR3 loop spans 13 amino acids. The DNA for the CDR3 is TGTGCCAGCAGCTTAGACAGGCAAGAGACCCAGTACTTC. Protein: CASSLDRQETQYF.

This chain uses TRBV18 with TRBJ1-1, with D uncertain. Germline V CDR1 and CDR2: KGHSH, LQKENI. The CDR3 loop spans 15 amino acids. Between the trimmed V and J ends, which lost 3 bases and 1 base, there was a span of 12 bases. CDR3 loop: CASSPSRLKNTEAFF. The DNA for the CDR3 is TGTGCCAGCTCACCTAGCCGGCTTAAGAACACTGAAGCTTTCTTT.

The chain combines TRBV3-1 (or the pseudogene TRBV3-2) with TRBJ2-2; 10 bases are a match to TRBD2. The J segment lost 5 bases and the V segment lost 4 bases, leaving 4 bases of the junction unmatched. This CDR3 spans 15 amino acids. The V gene's germline CDR1 is LGHDT and CDR2 YNNKEL (reference sequence). The CDR3 spells CASSPSGGGTGELFF. In nucleotides, the CDR3 is TGTGCCAGCAGCCCCAGCGGGGGGGGAACCGGGGAGCTGTTTTTT.

The V call is TRBV9, the J call TRBJ2-3, with D possibly being TRBD2 (6 bases). Germline values: CDR1 SGDLS, CDR2 YYNGEE. The ends were cut back, 0 bases at V and 1 base at J, with 9 bases in the middle. CDR3 length: 15 residues. CDR3 region: CASSVVGSGTDTQYF. In DNA form, the CDR3 reads TGTGCCAGCAGCGTAGTCGGGAGTGGCACAGATACGCAGTATTTT.